Listed here are 29 T cell receptor beta chains from one sample, sequenced in a study of shared clonotypes between healthy human individuals. Measured with immunoSEQ multiplex PCR; TCRdb has only the in-frame clones, and not every one. The table includes millions of clones, around 95% detected once. Sequenced input: naive CD4+ T cells sorted from blood. Subset given: CD45RA+ positively selected. The receptors stem from a young man in good health.

CDR3 sequence: CASSSYYSTDTQYF. DNA of the CDR3: TGTGCCAGCAGCTCCTACTATAGCACAGATACGCAGTATTTT. The chain is built from TRBV11-2 and TRBJ2-3; D gene ambiguous. The CDR3 is made up of 14 amino acids. The germline V gene has CDR1 SGHAT and CDR2 FQNNGV. With 4 bases removed from V and 0 bases from J, the gap between germline ends came to 8 bases. Complete variable domain (other parts from reference TRBV11-2 and TRBJ2-3): EAGVAQSPRYKIIEKRQSVAFWCNPISGHATLYWYQQILGQGPKLLIQFQNNGVVDDSQLPKDRFSAERLKGVDSTLKIQPAKLEDSAVYLCASSSYYSTDTQYFGPGTRLTVL.

This chain links TRBV5-1 with TRBJ1-4; 8 positions match TRBD1. The germline CDR1 and CDR2 sequences are SGHRS and YFSETQ. The ends lost 3 bases at V and 7 bases at J; junction bases unmatched: 8. CDR3 length: 15 amino acids. CDR3 amino acids: CASSSWTGRSEKLFF. CDR3 in DNA: TGCGCCAGCAGCTCCTGGACAGGGCGGAGTGAAAAACTGTTTTTT.

This clone was observed a single time. Other DNA sequences in this sample translate to the same CDR3. The V call is TRBV12-5, the J call TRBJ2-1; 10 bases map to TRBD2. Germline V gene data show CDR1 as LGHNT and CDR2 as FRNRAP. Trimming at V came to 1 base and at J to 4 bases, leaving 1 base not matched to a gene. This CDR3 has 15 residues. CDR3 coding DNA: TGTGCTAGTGGTTTGGGGACTAGCGGATACAATGAGCAGTTCTTC. This codes for CASGLGTSGYNEQFF.

CDR3 sequence reads: CASSSGAVGQETQYF. The CDR3 nucleotides read TGTGCCAGCAGTTCTGGGGCGGTCGGCCAAGAGACCCAGTACTTC. The chain couples TRBV6-5 to TRBJ2-5; D possibly corresponds to TRBD1 (5 bases). The ends were cut back, 4 bases at V and 1 base at J, with 13 bases in the middle. The germline gives CDR1 MNHEY, CDR2 SVGAGI. The CDR3 has 15 amino acids.

The rearrangement links TRBV27 to TRBJ1-4; D is unclear. This CDR3 is 14 amino acids long. From germline, CDR1 is MNHEY and CDR2 SMNVEV (reference sequence). Trimming pared 8 bases from V and 2 bases from J, leaving 12 bases between. In DNA, the CDR3 is TGTGCCAGCGCTCGTTTCAGCACTAATGAAAAACTGTTTTTT. This codes for CASARFSTNEKLFF.

The V call is TRBV7-6, the J call TRBJ2-5; 7 nucleotides agree with TRBD1. The CDR3 spans 16 residues. Germline V gives CDR1 SGHVS, CDR2 FNYEAQ. The trim removed 5 bases at V and 2 bases at J, leaving 11 bases unmatched. This chain's CDR3 is CASSAGGGSRQETQYF. CDR3 DNA: TGTGCCAGCAGCGCAGGGGGTGGGTCGAGGCAAGAGACCCAGTACTTC.

The chain is built from TRBV10-1 and TRBJ2-7, with D unclear. Germline V CDR1 and CDR2: WNHNN, SYGVQD (reference sequence). The CDR3 has 13 residues. Trimming cost V 3 bases and J 7 bases, with 13 bases left between them. CDR3 coding DNA: TGCGCCAGCAGTGATCCCAATTTCAGGGAGCAGTACTTC. Its protein product is CASSDPNFREQYF.

The gene calls are TRBV19 and TRBJ2-7; D is uncertain. The CDR3 extends over 15 amino acids. V shed 1 base and J shed 2 bases, with 12 bases lying between them. The germline V gene has CDR1 LNHDA and CDR2 SQIVND (reference sequence). The CDR3 DNA follows: TGTGCCAGTAGTATAGGGGCGCAGGTAACCTACGAGCAGTACTTC. Amino acid sequence: CASSIGAQVTYEQYF.

Note on this clone: Other DNA sequences in the sample encode the same CDR3. The chain recombines TRBV19 with TRBJ2-3, with D hard to call. Germline CDR1 and CDR2: LNHDA and SQIVND (reference sequence). The CDR3 consists of 14 residues. The V and J ends lost 0 bases and 0 bases respectively, with 4 bases between them. The CDR3 bases are TGTGCCAGTAGTATAGATCCGAGCACAGATACGCAGTATTTT. Amino acid sequence: CASSIDPSTDTQYF. Drawing the rest from reference TRBV19 and TRBJ2-3, the complete variable domain is DGGITQSPKYLFRKEGQNVTLSCEQNLNHDAMYWYRQDPGQGLRLIYYSQIVNDFQKGDIAEGYSVSREKKESFPLTVTSAQKNPTAFYLCASSIDPSTDTQYFGPGTRLTVL.

V is TRBV4-3 and J is TRBJ1-2; 8 bases align to TRBD1. This CDR3 spans 15 amino acids. The V segment lost 1 base and the J segment 5 bases; nucleotides outside the gene matches: 6. Germline CDR1 reads LGHNA; CDR2 reads YSLEER. DNA for the CDR3: TGCGCCAGCAGCCAAGCCGGGACAGGTGATTATGGCTACACCTTC. This gives the protein CASSQAGTGDYGYTF.

This chain joins TRBV25-1 and TRBJ2-1, with a tentative D call TRBD1 (5 bases). Per germline, CDR1 MGHDK and CDR2 SYGVNS. The CDR3 is made up of 14 amino acids. V was cut by 2 bases and J by 6 bases, with 11 bases left in between. The CDR3, as DNA: TGTGCCAGCAGTGAAGTAGCAGGGTTCAATGAGCAGTTCTTC. Amino acid sequence: CASSEVAGFNEQFF.

The CDR3 DNA is TGCAGCGTCCTACCGGGACAGGGAGGCTTGTATAGCAATCAGCCCCAGCATTTT. Translated, it gives CSVLPGQGGLYSNQPQHF. This chain links TRBV29-1 with TRBJ1-5, with 9 bases lining up with TRBD1. This CDR3 has 18 residues. V dropped 6 bases and J dropped 0; count of bases not matched to a gene: 15. The germline V gene has CDR1 SQVTM and CDR2 ANQGSEA.

This chain connects TRBV6-6 to TRBJ1-1; D uncertain. This CDR3 region has 12 residues. Trimming removed 5 bases from V and 1 base from J, with 5 bases in between. Germline CDR1 and CDR2: MNHNY and SVGAGI (reference sequence). The CDR3 is CASSNPNTEAFF. The CDR3 DNA is TGTGCCAGCAGTAACCCGAACACTGAAGCTTTCTTT.

As to this clone: Other DNA sequences in this sample translate to the same CDR3. This chain links TRBV29-1 with TRBJ2-1; D gene uncertain. Germline V CDR1 and CDR2: SQVTM, ANQGSEA. Trimming stripped 4 bases from V and 5 bases from J, with 3 bases between. The CDR3 runs 10 residues. In DNA form, the CDR3 reads TGCAGCGTTGGGAACAATGAGCAGTTCTTC. The encoded protein is CSVGNNEQFF.

V and J are TRBV4-1 and TRBJ2-1, with 9 bases aligning to TRBD1. J lost 7 bases, V lost 1 base, and 8 bases had no gene match. The CDR3 has 16 amino acids. The V gene's germline CDR1 is MGHRA and CDR2 YSYEKL. The CDR3 protein is CASSQGDRGNINEQFF. DNA for the CDR3: TGCGCCAGCAGCCAAGGCGACAGGGGGAACATAAATGAGCAGTTCTTC.

The rearrangement joins TRBV7-2 to TRBJ2-5; no clear D. V was trimmed by 5 bases and J by 1 base, leaving 8 bases between them. CDR1 is SGHTA, CDR2 FQGNSA, per germline. The CDR3 runs to 13 residues. The CDR3 loop is CASSRLSQETQYF. CDR3 sequence (DNA): TGTGCCAGCAGCCGGTTAAGCCAAGAGACCCAGTACTTC.

The chain joins TRBV5-1 to TRBJ1-6, with TRBD1 identical over 9 bases. Germline V gene data show CDR1 as SGHRS and CDR2 as YFSETQ. Trimming cost V 4 bases and J 11 bases; bases outside gene matches: 10. The CDR3 runs to 15 residues. CDR3 residues: CASSTGTGQLTPLHF. DNA for the CDR3: TGCGCCAGCAGCACGGGGACAGGGCAATTGACACCCCTCCACTTT.

Here the CDR3 DNA reads TGCGCCAGCAGCTCCGGACCGATAAACACTGAAGCTTTCTTT. Translated: CASSSGPINTEAFF. The chain is built from TRBV5-1 and TRBJ1-1, with D unclear. CDR3 length: 14 amino acids. CDR1 and CDR2 (germline): SGHRS, YFSETQ. V lost 3 bases and J 2 bases, leaving 11 bases between the germline ends.

In DNA form, the CDR3 reads TGTGCCAGCAGTCGAGGATCGAACACCGGGGAGCTGTTTTTT. Its translation: CASSRGSNTGELFF. V usage is TRBV2 and J usage is TRBJ2-2, with D unclear. The V end was cut by 5 bases, the J end by 0 bases, with 7 bases between. The CDR3 runs 14 residues. Germline V CDR1 and CDR2: SNHLY, FYNNEI.

This sequence joins TRBV13 and TRBJ1-5; D remains ambiguous. Germline loops: CDR1 PRHDT, CDR2 FYEKMQ (reference sequence). The CDR3 is made up of 15 amino acids. The V and J ends lost 1 base and 4 bases respectively, with 11 bases between them. For the CDR3, the DNA is TGTGCCAGCAGCTTAGTCCTGTCCCTGAATCAGCCCCAGCATTTT. Translating gives CASSLVLSLNQPQHF.

Here the CDR3 reads CATTGGLNSPLHF. The CDR3 DNA reads TGTGCCACCACGGGGGGCCTCAATTCACCCCTCCACTTT. The rearrangement links TRBV5-4 to TRBJ1-6; weak D call: TRBD1 (6 bases). V was shortened by 9 bases and J by 7 bases, with 14 bases between the two germline ends. The CDR3 loop spans 13 amino acids. Per the germline V gene, CDR1 is SGHNT and CDR2 is YYREEE (reference sequence).

DNA of the CDR3: TGTGCCAGCAGCTTATGGGGAGACACTGAAGCTTTCTTT. Its protein is CASSLWGDTEAFF. The chain uses TRBV7-3 and TRBJ1-1; D not resolved. The V gene's germline CDR1 is SGHTA and CDR2 FQGTGA. The CDR3 consists of 13 residues. Trimming removed 2 bases from V and 3 bases from J, with 7 bases in between.

In this sample, this clone turned up once. For the CDR3, the DNA is TGCAGTGCTCACTCTAGGAATGGCTACACCTTC. It specifies CSAHSRNGYTF. The gene calls are TRBV20-1 and TRBJ1-2; no clear D. Germline loops: CDR1 DFQATT, CDR2 SNEGSKA (reference sequence). Trimming removed 5 bases from V and 6 bases from J, with 10 bases in between. This CDR3 comprises 11 residues.

This rearrangement joins TRBV28 to TRBJ1-2; D is possibly TRBD1 (6 bases). Per germline, CDR1 MDHEN and CDR2 SYDVKM. The CDR3 is 14 residues long. Between the trimmed V and J ends, which lost 6 bases and 2 bases, there was a span of 13 bases. In DNA, the CDR3 is TGTGCCAGCAGGACACAGGGATTGAACTATGGCTACACCTTC. Translation gives CASRTQGLNYGYTF.

The chain combines TRBV7-9 with TRBJ1-2, with 9 bases lining up with TRBD1. The V and J ends lost 0 bases and 2 bases, in that order; junction bases with no gene match: 4. Germline V gives CDR1 SEHNR, CDR2 FQNEAQ (reference sequence). This CDR3 region has 16 residues. The CDR3, as DNA: TGTGCCAGCAGCTTAGCGCCTGACAGGGGGAACTATGGCTACACCTTC. Translated: CASSLAPDRGNYGYTF.

The chain employs TRBV29-1 and TRBJ1-2; 8 nucleotides line up with TRBD1. The CDR3 covers 12 residues. V shed 2 bases and J 8 bases; nucleotides not matched to a gene: 4. Germline loops: CDR1 SQVTM, CDR2 ANQGSEA. The CDR3 region has the DNA TGCAGCGTTGAATCAGGGGGCGAAGGCTACACCTTC. This gives the protein CSVESGGEGYTF.

A note on this clone: Other DNA variants within this sample encode the same CDR3. J is TRBJ2-2 and V is TRBV5-1; D might be TRBD2 (5 bases). V lost 0 bases to trimming and J lost 1 base, with 7 bases between them. The V gene's germline CDR1 is SGHRS and CDR2 YFSETQ. This CDR3 comprises 15 residues. CDR3 residues: CASSLAGKNTGELFF. The CDR3 DNA reads as TGCGCCAGCAGCTTGGCCGGGAAGAACACCGGGGAGCTGTTTTTT.

This clone was seen once. V and J are TRBV5-1 and TRBJ2-1, with D tentatively TRBD2 (6 bases). This CDR3 has 17 residues. Germline lookup yields CDR1 SGHRS and CDR2 YFSETQ. V lost 4 bases to trimming and J lost 4 bases, with 21 bases between them. For the CDR3, the DNA is TGCGCCAGCAGCCCACGGACTACTCCCCTGGTATACAATGAGCAGTTCTTC. It translates to CASSPRTTPLVYNEQFF.

The chain combines TRBV25-1 with TRBJ1-6; possibly TRBD1 for D (5 bases). Germline CDR1 and CDR2: MGHDK and SYGVNS. Trimming pared 10 bases from V and 7 bases from J, leaving 17 bases between. This CDR3 has 14 amino acids. In DNA, the CDR3 is TGTGCCACCCAGCTGGGGGGAGAGAATTCACCCCTCCACTTT. Its protein is CATQLGGENSPLHF.